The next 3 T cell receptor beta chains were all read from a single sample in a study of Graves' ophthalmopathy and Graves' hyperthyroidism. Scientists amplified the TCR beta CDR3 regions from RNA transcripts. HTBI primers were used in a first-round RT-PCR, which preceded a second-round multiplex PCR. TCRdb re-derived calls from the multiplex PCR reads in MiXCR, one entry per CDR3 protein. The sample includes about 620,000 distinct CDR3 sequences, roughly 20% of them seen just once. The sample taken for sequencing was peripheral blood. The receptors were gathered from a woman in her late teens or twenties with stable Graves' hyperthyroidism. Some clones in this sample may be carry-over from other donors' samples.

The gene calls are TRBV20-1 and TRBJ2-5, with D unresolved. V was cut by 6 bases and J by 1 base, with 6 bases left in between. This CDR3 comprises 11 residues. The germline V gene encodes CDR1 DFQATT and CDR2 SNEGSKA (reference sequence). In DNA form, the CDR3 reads TGCAGTGCAAAGCCCCAAGAGACCCAGTACTTC. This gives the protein CSAKPQETQYF.

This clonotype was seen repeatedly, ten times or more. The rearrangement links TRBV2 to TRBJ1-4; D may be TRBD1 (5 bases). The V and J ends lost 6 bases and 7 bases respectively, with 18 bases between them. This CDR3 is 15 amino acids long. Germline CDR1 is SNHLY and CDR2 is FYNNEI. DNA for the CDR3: TGTGCCAGCAGGGTTTCTGGGGGTGCGAGTGAAAAACTGTTTTTT. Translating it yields CASRVSGGASEKLFF.

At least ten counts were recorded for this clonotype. The CDR3 sequence: CASSLGAGGESYEQYF. The CDR3 DNA sequence: TGTGCCAGCAGCCTAGGAGCGGGGGGCGAGTCCTACGAGCAGTACTTC. The chain joins TRBV12-3 or TRBV12-4 to TRBJ2-7, with 9 bases identical to TRBD2. Trimming at V came to 6 bases and at J to 1 base, leaving 10 bases not matched to a gene. The CDR3 sequence is 16 residues long.